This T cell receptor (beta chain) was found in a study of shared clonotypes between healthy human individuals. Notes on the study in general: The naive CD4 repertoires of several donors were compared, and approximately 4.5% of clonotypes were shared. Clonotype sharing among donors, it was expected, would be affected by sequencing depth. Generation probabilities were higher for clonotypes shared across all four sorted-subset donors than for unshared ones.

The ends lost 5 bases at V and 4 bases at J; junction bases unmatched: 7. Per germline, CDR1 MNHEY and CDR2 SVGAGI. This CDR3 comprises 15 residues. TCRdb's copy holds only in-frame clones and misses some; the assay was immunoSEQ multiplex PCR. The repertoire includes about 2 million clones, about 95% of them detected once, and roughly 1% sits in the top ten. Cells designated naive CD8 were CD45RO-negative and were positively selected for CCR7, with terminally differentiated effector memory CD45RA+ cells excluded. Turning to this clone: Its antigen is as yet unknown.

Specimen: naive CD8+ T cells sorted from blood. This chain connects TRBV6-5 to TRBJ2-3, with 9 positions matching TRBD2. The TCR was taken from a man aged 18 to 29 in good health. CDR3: CASSAYSGGPDTQYF. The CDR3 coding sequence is TGTGCCAGCAGTGCGTATAGCGGGGGCCCAGATACGCAGTATTTT.